This T cell receptor beta chain was observed in a study of cytomegalovirus exposure and HLA in healthy donors (dated by TCRdb to about 2017). Background for the entire study: An earlier analysis of 587 of the donors reported 250 to 350 Gb of sequence data and 117 million unique TCR beta sequences obtained from approximately 180 million T cells. About 300 gigabases of sequencing data and 70 million to 95 million unique TCR sequences made up an early release that covered 500 to 700 HLA-typed donors. Among the roughly 390 genotyped donors, approximately 77% belonged to the genetic ancestry cluster associated with self-reported Caucasian donors. The aim of the study was to test whether cataloging public T cell receptors could identify signatures of past pathogen exposure. The study profiled the T cell repertoires of fewer than 850 subjects by immunosequencing and related them to cytomegalovirus serostatus. Besides the first cohort of about 730 subjects, a separate validation cohort made up of over a hundred different subjects was used. The study combined high-throughput TCR immunosequencing, statistical association of individual TCRs with disease status, and machine learning to predict cytomegalovirus infection status. In a later analysis, previously published TCR beta repertoires from more than 500 donors were re-analyzed and high-resolution HLA genotyping was added so that TCR occurrence patterns could be studied. The later analysis used no new phenotypic data to find candidate immune exposures, relying instead on TCR beta sequences and their occurrence across donors. An earlier analysis of approximately 580 of the donors used high-throughput TCR beta sequencing to judge whether each TCR beta V gene segment behaved as functional or pseudogenic. Alongside the repertoire data, information on donor age, sex, ethnicity and CMV serostatus was compiled. A later genetic analysis used genome-wide SNP genotypes for about 65% of the 666 donors, treating that subset as a discovery cohort. Every repertoire in the discovery cohort had been generated on one and the same sequencing platform. HLA typing included class I and class II loci at four-digit resolution. The number of typed donors differed by locus: about 629-630 for A, B, C, DRB1 and DQB1; 500 to 550 for DQA1; around 580 for DPA1; and 400 to 480 for DPB1. Because of strong linkage in the cohort, roughly 5 DR-DQ haplotypes were treated as single units for association and clustering. Among 300 to 500 genotyped donors of the cohort, an average of about 220,000 unique TCR beta nucleotide sequences was sequenced per donor, of which about 18% were non-productive. What the research found in general, with its limitations: A few of the identified cytomegalovirus-associated TCR beta chains were confirmed in vitro to be specific for cytomegalovirus antigens. Broadly in line with IMGT annotations, most TCR beta V segments showed up in productive rearrangements about 87% or about 30% of the time in an earlier analysis of approximately 600 of the donors. A later genetic analysis associated a missense DCLRE1C variant with V-gene and J-gene trimming of TCR beta chains, and an independent cohort replicated the association. Most TCR sequences were seen in very few donors, while some public TCRs were found in many individuals. This cohort had only TCR beta chains sequenced, and the lack of alpha or paired-chain data limited which features could be detected. When HLA alleles, especially DR and DQ, strongly co-occurred, attributing TCR associations to individual alleles was difficult. A further reported finding was that TCR beta sequences accurately predicted the HLA-A and HLA-B alleles for most subjects in the first cohort. A later genetic analysis reported fewer N-insertions in productive TCRs among donors in an Asian-associated ancestry cluster than the roughly 690-donor mean. Most CMV-associated TCR beta chains appeared to be HLA-restricted in a later analysis, and the HLA associations seemed to be driven largely by CMV exposure. The 87-base-pair reads could not distinguish some IMGT-functional V segments, including TRBV6-2 and TRBV6-3, so those segments were excluded. A later analysis found that TCR association rates varied across HLA loci, with DRB1 alleles showing the most associated TCRs and HLA-C alleles the fewest. In a later analysis, HLA-associated TCR beta chains were found to be more clonally expanded and to have lower generation probabilities than equally common non-associated chains. Specific HLA alleles were associated with some 15,000 TCR beta sequences at a false discovery rate of 0.05 in a later analysis. The classifier was reported to diagnose cytomegalovirus status with high specificity and sensitivity in both the original cohort and the validation cohort. Because HLA typing was missing for some donors at each locus, association tests included only the typed subset. A group of highly shared sequence variants was considered likely to be a technical artifact of the sequencing pipeline. Immune exposure information for the cohort was limited to CMV serostatus. A later analysis reported that several top co-occurrence clusters appeared linked to parvovirus B19, influenza, CMV and Epstein-Barr virus. Correlated functional status among segregating V segments might reflect linkage disequilibrium, but an unknown experimental factor could not be ruled out. In the study, 164 TCR beta chains were listed as associated with cytomegalovirus. Seventeen rarely observed V segments, including chromosome 9 orphons, were excluded from the earlier analysis of a few hundred of the donors because counts were too low. Roughly uniform sequencing depth across donors was assumed in presence/absence analyses, although this assumption may not hold. According to the authors, the approach could potentially be generalized to other disease states and immunological phenotypes.

Trimming costs V 2 bases and J 4 bases, and their ends lie 9 bases apart. Based on the germline V gene (reference sequence), the CDR1 and CDR2 sequences are LNHDA and SQIVND. The CDR3 numbers 13 residues from cysteine through phenylalanine. Solely the CDR3 DNA is kept, with 39 bases framed from the first base. Library preparation used the immunoSEQ multiplex PCR assay. The multiplex PCR relied on a mix of 60 forward primers for TCR Vbeta segments and 13 reverse primers for TCR Jbeta segments. Amplification of the CDR3 region of rearranged TCR beta genes was performed with a multiplex PCR assay on genomic DNA. Amplified TCR beta libraries were sequenced as 87-base-pair reads on the Illumina HiSeq System. The study's own analysis went as follows. Across the 500 to 750 repertoires, a later analysis counted tens of millions of unique TCR beta chains, some 11 million of which were shared by at least two donors. Raw reads were error-corrected and collapsed into unique sequences by a nearest-neighbor algorithm in which closely related sequences were merged to remove PCR and sequencing errors. Alignment of CDR3 sequences to IMGT reference sequences was used to assign V, D and J gene segments. For a sequence to be retained, a match of at least six nucleotides to both a V gene segment and a J gene segment was required. A rearrangement counted as productive if the CDR3 had no stop codons and remained in frame with V and J, and every other rearrangement counted as non-productive. Following IMGT convention, CDR3 was defined as the stretch from the second conserved V-encoded cysteine up to the conserved J-encoded phenylalanine. Sequences without an unambiguous match to a single V gene segment were excluded from the earlier analysis of over 500 of the donors. An earlier analysis of several hundred of the donors called V segments functional above 56.7% productive rearrangements and segregating when the between-donor standard deviation exceeded 5%. To diagnose cytomegalovirus status from the catalog of TCR beta chain sequences, a statistical classification framework was built. In a later analysis, TCR nucleotide sequences were compared against IMGT/GENE-DB human TR gene sequences so that V and J genes could be assigned. The TCRdist pipeline was used in a later analysis to assign CDR3 sequences and most-parsimonious VDJ recombination scenarios. In a later analysis, every TCR beta chain was defined by the combination of its CDR3 amino acid sequence and its V-gene family, and reads without a unique V-gene family were dropped. In a later analysis, several hundred highly shared, low-generation-probability nucleotide sequences were removed to address suspected cross-contamination and a sequencing artifact. For each public chain, a later analysis derived a clonal expansion index from normalized ranks of inferred template counts within each repertoire. In a later analysis, generation probabilities were computed with a VDJ recombination model fitted to out-of-frame rearrangements, and the resulting probabilities were checked against IGoR. In a later analysis, hypergeometric tests were used to score TCR-TCR, TCR-HLA and TCR-CMV co-occurrence, with a repertoire-size bias correction applied to TCR pairs. In a later analysis, false discovery rates were estimated by permuting HLA or CMV assignments 20 times. In a later analysis, co-occurring TCRs were grouped using DBSCAN, and TCRdist sequence similarity was added for clustering within HLA-allele-positive subsets. Repertoires with fewer than 30,000 or more than 120,000 public chains, plus five repertoires with anomalous nucleotide sharing, were excluded from co-occurrence clustering. TCRdb retrieved this table from immuneACCESS and kept in-frame rearrangements only. Not all clones are present; in checked studies, unresolved V genes account for under half, and no reason is known for the remainder. Clone size and the V and J calls come from that table; the DNA yielded D and trimming. Recorded for this sample are some 150,000 clones; 81% of them occurred a single time. Approximately 13% of the sample is held by the ten biggest clonotypes.

Notes on this clone: Its cognate antigen has yet to be identified. Per-base quality was not reported, and no clone a single base away is much larger than it.

In total, fewer than 750 healthy bone marrow donors made up the cohort. At the time of sampling, every cohort member was nominally healthy, though immune exposures that went unrecorded were likely present. The donor tested CMV seronegative and was one of the 352 seronegative cohort members. Each donor provided a peripheral blood sample, and peripheral blood mononuclear cells were used for TCR beta sequencing. Genomic DNA was extracted from the blood cell samples with the Qiagen DNeasy Blood Extraction Kit. The rearranged segments are TRBV19 and TRBJ2-7; there is no confident call for the D gene. The source is a woman aged 45 to 65 in good health and CMV-seronegative. The sequencing input was PBMCs. Here is the DNA: TGTGCCAGTAGTATAAACCCCAGGTACGAGCAGTACTTC. Its protein is CASSINPRYEQYF.